Below, 2 T cell receptor beta chains from the same sample are listed, as sequenced in a study of T cell responses to AZD1222 COVID-19 vaccine. Sequenced by immunoSEQ multiplex PCR; TCRdb stores in-frame clones only, minus some. The data hold 90,000 to 110,000 clones, with more than 70% observed a single time. The sample here was peripheral blood, taken on day 0 of AZD1222 vaccination. These receptor sequences come from an adult in good health.

The chain joins TRBV15 to TRBJ2-3; 10 bases line up with TRBD2. CDR3 length: 17 amino acids. Germline trimming cut 1 base from V and 3 bases from J; bases unmatched to any gene: 7. From germline, CDR1 is LNHNV and CDR2 YYDKDF (reference sequence). The CDR3 sequence is CATSRVMVLAGTDTQYF. The CDR3 region has the DNA TGTGCCACCAGCAGAGTAATGGTACTAGCGGGGACAGATACGCAGTATTTT.

The chain couples TRBV7-2 to TRBJ2-7; D is uncertain. This CDR3 is built from 15 residues. Trimming took 1 base from V and 1 from J, leaving 11 bases between them. The germline gives CDR1 SGHTA, CDR2 FQGNSA. The CDR3: CASSLDSVGSYEQYV. CDR3 coding DNA: TGTGCCAGCAGCTTAGACAGCGTCGGGTCCTACGAGCAGTACGTC.